The 24 T cell receptor beta chains in this list originate from one sample, sequenced in a study of cytomegalovirus exposure and HLA in healthy donors. Primers included in the PCR were 60 Vbeta and 13 Jbeta primers. Assay used: immunoSEQ multiplex PCR; TCRdb lists only in-frame clones, some missing. The sample records around 100,000 clones, roughly 84% being singletons. Sequenced input: PBMCs. All receptors derive from a man in his late teens or twenties in good health and CMV-seronegative.

V gene TRBV5-1 combines with J gene TRBJ2-4; TRBD2 matches 11 bases. V was clipped by 4 bases and J by 0 bases; unmatched bases: 15. This CDR3 is built from 20 residues. CDR1 and CDR2 from the germline V gene are SGHRS and YFSETQ. In DNA, the CDR3 is TGCGCCAGCAGCCGAGGCCTAGCGGGAGGACTTTCACTAGCCAAAAACATTCAGTACTTC. It translates to CASSRGLAGGLSLAKNIQYF. Full variable domain (missing parts from reference TRBV5-1 and TRBJ2-4): KAGVTQTPRYLIKTRGQQVTLSCSPISGHRSVSWYQQTPGQGLQFLFEYFSETQRNKGNFPGRFSGRQFSNSRSEMNVSTLELGDSALYLCASSRGLAGGLSLAKNIQYFGAGTRLSVL.

This clone was counted once. The CDR3 is CAWSLGGDTDTQYF. CDR3 coding DNA: TGTGCCTGGAGTCTAGGAGGGGACACAGATACGCAGTATTTT. The J gene is TRBJ2-3, the V gene TRBV30; a weak D match, TRBD2 (6 bases). CDR1 is GTSNPN and CDR2 is SVGIG in the germline V gene (reference sequence). Trimming cost V 2 bases and J 2 bases, with 11 bases left between them. The CDR3 is 14 amino acids.

The V and J genes are TRBV29-1 and TRBJ2-1; no clear D gene. V was trimmed by 6 bases and J by 9 bases, leaving 12 bases between them. The CDR3 has 11 amino acids. Germline CDR1 and CDR2: SQVTM and ANQGSEA. As DNA, the CDR3 is TGCAGCGTAACCAGTCCGGGTGAGCAGTTCTTC. Protein sequence: CSVTSPGEQFF.

V and J are TRBV13 and TRBJ1-2, with 8 bases identical to TRBD1. The germline gives CDR1 PRHDT, CDR2 FYEKMQ (reference sequence). The ends lost 1 base at V and 4 bases at J; junction bases unmatched: 8. CDR3 length equals 16 residues. The CDR3 DNA is TGTGCCAGCAGCTTAGCCGGGACAGGAGAGTTCTATGGCTACACCTTC. Translated: CASSLAGTGEFYGYTF.

The chain is built from TRBV18 and TRBJ2-1; D is unresolved. The CDR3 runs 13 residues. The germline gives CDR1 KGHSH, CDR2 LQKENI. Trimming stripped 3 bases from V and 4 bases from J, with 7 bases between. CDR3 sequence: CASSPDSYNEQFF. The CDR3 DNA reads as TGTGCCAGCTCACCCGACTCGTACAATGAGCAGTTCTTC. The full variable domain, rest sourced from reference TRBV18 and TRBJ2-1, is NAGVMQNPRHLVRRRGQEARLRCSPMKGHSHVYWYRQLPEEGLKFMVYLQKENIIDESGMPKERFSAEFPKEGPSILRIQQVVRGDSAAYFCASSPDSYNEQFFGPGTRLTVL.

The chain recombines TRBV5-4 with TRBJ2-7; TRBD2 agrees at 13 bases. CDR3 length: 17 amino acids. From germline, CDR1 is SGHNT and CDR2 YYREEE (reference sequence). Losses at the gene ends were 4 bases for V and 6 bases for J; bases not matched to a gene: 13. CDR3 in DNA: TGTGCCAGCAGCCCGGACGGCGGACTAGCGGGAGTCCGCGAGCAGTACTTC. Protein sequence: CASSPDGGLAGVREQYF.

The genes are TRBV6-1 and TRBJ1-5; the D gene is possibly TRBD1 (5 bases). The germline V gene encodes CDR1 MNHNS and CDR2 SASEGT. V was trimmed by 3 bases and J by 2 bases, leaving 8 bases between them. This CDR3 is 14 amino acids long. The DNA for the CDR3 is TGTGCCAGCAGTGAGACAGTCGGCAATCAGCCCCAGCATTTT. Translated: CASSETVGNQPQHF.

This clone was seen just once. The gene calls are TRBV28 and TRBJ2-7; 12 nucleotides agree with TRBD1. This CDR3 comprises 17 residues. The V gene's germline CDR1 is MDHEN and CDR2 SYDVKM. Trimming cost V 3 bases and J 0 bases; bases outside gene matches: 6. The CDR3 DNA sequence: TGTGCCAGCAGTTTTTTGGGACAGGGGGCCTACTCCTACGAGCAGTACTTC. Translating gives CASSFLGQGAYSYEQYF.

The chain has TRBV7-8 and TRBJ2-2; TRBD2 matches at 9 bases. CDR3 length: 16 amino acids. The J segment lost 7 bases and the V segment lost 6 bases, leaving 12 bases of the junction unmatched. The germline gives CDR1 SGHVS, CDR2 FQNEAQ. The CDR3, as DNA: TGTGCCAGCAGGCGGGCGGGGGGGCAATTCGTCGGGGAGCTGTTTTTT. Encoded protein: CASRRAGGQFVGELFF.

In regard to this clone: The junction departs from the called germline gene at one end, perhaps through a read error. This rearrangement joins TRBV30 to TRBJ1-2; TRBD1 might be the D (6 bases). The CDR3 has 11 residues. The germline CDR1 and CDR2 sequences are GTSNPN and SVGIG (reference sequence). The CDR3, as DNA: TGTGCCTGGAGCTTAACAGGGTTTACTTACTTC. Protein: CAWSLTGFTYF.

V usage is TRBV5-1 and J usage is TRBJ2-2; D possibly corresponds to TRBD1 (5 bases). Trimming removed 4 bases at V and 0 bases at J, with 13 bases between. Germline V lookup: CDR1 SGHRS, CDR2 YFSETQ. The CDR3 length is 16 residues. CDR3 sequence: CASSEAAGTNTGELFF. CDR3 coding DNA: TGCGCCAGCAGCGAGGCGGCAGGGACGAACACCGGGGAGCTGTTTTTT. Full variable domain (missing parts from reference TRBV5-1 and TRBJ2-2): KAGVTQTPRYLIKTRGQQVTLSCSPISGHRSVSWYQQTPGQGLQFLFEYFSETQRNKGNFPGRFSGRQFSNSRSEMNVSTLELGDSALYLCASSEAAGTNTGELFFGEGSRLTVL.

Written as DNA, the CDR3 is TGTGCCAGTAGTTTACTAGCGGGAGCCGGGGAGCTGTTTTTT. Translated, it gives CASSLLAGAGELFF. The chain recombines TRBV19 with TRBJ2-2; TRBD2 matches 11 bases. J lost 6 bases, V lost 5 bases, and 2 bases had no gene match. Germline CDR1 is LNHDA and CDR2 is SQIVND (reference sequence). CDR3 length: 14 residues.

This chain joins TRBV27 and TRBJ2-7, with 8 bases aligning to TRBD1. The V and J ends lost 5 bases and 7 bases, in that order; junction bases with no gene match: 7. Germline-derived CDR1 and CDR2 are MNHEY and SMNVEV (reference sequence). There are 13 residues in the CDR3. CDR3 coding DNA: TGTGCCAGCAGTCTCGACAGGGGTAGGGAGCAGTACTTC. Translation: CASSLDRGREQYF.

This chain connects TRBV6-6 to TRBJ1-3, with D unresolved. From germline, CDR1 is MNHNY and CDR2 SVGAGI (reference sequence). There are 11 residues in the CDR3. The V gene lost 5 bases and the J gene lost 9 bases, with 8 bases spanning the gap. CDR3 sequence reads: CASSGEGTIYF. CDR3 coding DNA: TGTGCCAGCAGTGGGGAGGGCACCATATATTTT.

CDR3 in amino acids: CASRYRLATGETQYF. For the CDR3, the DNA is TGTGCCAGCAGGTACCGACTAGCCACCGGAGAGACCCAGTACTTC. V gene TRBV2 combines with J gene TRBJ2-5, with 7 bases that match TRBD2. CDR1 and CDR2 (germline): SNHLY, FYNNEI. This CDR3 spans 15 amino acids. V trimming: 6 bases; J trimming: 4 bases; junction bases outside the gene matches: 11.

The chain uses TRBV10-3 and TRBJ2-5; 7 positions agree with TRBD1. The CDR3 is made up of 15 amino acids. Germline CDR1 reads ENHRY; CDR2 reads SYGVKD. Trimming cost V 0 bases and J 4 bases; bases outside gene matches: 5. Here the CDR3 reads CAISESTGVGETQYF. CDR3 DNA sequence: TGTGCCATCAGTGAGTCAACAGGGGTAGGAGAGACCCAGTACTTC.

This clone appeared a few times. The V gene is TRBV30, the J gene TRBJ1-4; D remains unclear. The V end lost 4 bases, the J end lost 8 bases, and 14 bases lay between the germline ends. This CDR3 is built from 13 residues. Germline CDR1 reads GTSNPN; CDR2 reads SVGIG (reference sequence). Here the CDR3 DNA reads TGTGCCTGGAAGGTACCAGGCCAGGAAAAACTGTTTTTT. Protein sequence: CAWKVPGQEKLFF.

The V gene is TRBV6-5, the J gene TRBJ1-2; D call uncertain. The ends were cut back, 5 bases at V and 3 bases at J, with 10 bases in the middle. The CDR3 sequence is 13 residues long. CDR1 MNHEY and CDR2 SVGAGI come from the germline V gene. The CDR3 sequence: CASSITVDYGYTF. Here the CDR3 DNA reads TGTGCCAGCAGTATAACAGTAGACTATGGCTACACCTTC.

This chain uses TRBV6-1 with TRBJ2-3, with D possibly TRBD1 on 6 matching bases. V dropped 6 bases and J dropped 3 bases, with 16 bases sitting between them. The CDR3 is 15 amino acids. The germline V gene encodes CDR1 MNHNS and CDR2 SASEGT. CDR3 protein: CASSPTGSGTDTQYF. In nucleotides, the CDR3 is TGTGCCAGCAGCCCGACAGGAAGTGGGACAGATACGCAGTATTTT.

The chain uses TRBV5-6 and TRBJ1-5; 7 bases fit TRBD1. V gave up 5 bases and J gave up 2 bases; unmatched junction bases: 13. In germline, CDR1 is SGHDT, CDR2 YYEEEE. The CDR3 spans 17 residues. The CDR3 DNA follows: TGTGCCAGCAGTTCCCGCGGAGGGGGCGCCGGCAATCAGCCCCAGCATTTT. Its protein product is CASSSRGGGAGNQPQHF.

The J gene is TRBJ2-7, the V gene TRBV7-9, with 8 bases aligning to TRBD1. The CDR3 runs 15 residues. Germline V lookup: CDR1 SEHNR, CDR2 FQNEAQ (reference sequence). The trim removed 1 base at V and 5 bases at J, leaving 7 bases unmatched. CDR3 loop: CASSLVRTGSDEQYF. The CDR3 nucleotides are TGTGCCAGCAGCTTAGTGAGGACAGGGTCGGACGAGCAGTACTTC.

The chain couples TRBV6-5 to TRBJ2-1, with TRBD1 as a possible D gene (6 bases). This CDR3 spans 15 amino acids. Trimming left V 5 bases short and J 0 bases short, with 11 bases between. Germline CDR1 MNHEY, CDR2 SVGAGI. The CDR3 coding sequence is TGTGCCAGCAGTGCTGACAGGAGCTCCTACAATGAGCAGTTCTTC. It specifies CASSADRSSYNEQFF.

The J gene is TRBJ2-7, the V gene TRBV5-1; TRBD1 agrees at 7 bases. The CDR3 is 14 residues long. Looked up from germline, CDR1 is SGHRS and CDR2 is YFSETQ. V trimming: 3 bases; J trimming: 6 bases; junction bases outside the gene matches: 9. As DNA, the CDR3 is TGCGCCAGCAGCTCGAGACAGGGTGCGGGCGAGCAGTACTTC. This sequence encodes CASSSRQGAGEQYF.

This clone came up once. V usage is TRBV30 and J usage is TRBJ2-1; TRBD2 matches at 10 bases. Trimming at V came to 0 bases and at J to 4 bases, leaving 0 bases not matched to a gene. Germline-derived CDR1 and CDR2 are GTSNPN and SVGIG (reference sequence). There are 14 residues in the CDR3. CDR3 amino acids: CAWSVLAGYNEQFF. The CDR3 DNA reads as TGTGCCTGGAGTGTACTAGCGGGATACAATGAGCAGTTCTTC.